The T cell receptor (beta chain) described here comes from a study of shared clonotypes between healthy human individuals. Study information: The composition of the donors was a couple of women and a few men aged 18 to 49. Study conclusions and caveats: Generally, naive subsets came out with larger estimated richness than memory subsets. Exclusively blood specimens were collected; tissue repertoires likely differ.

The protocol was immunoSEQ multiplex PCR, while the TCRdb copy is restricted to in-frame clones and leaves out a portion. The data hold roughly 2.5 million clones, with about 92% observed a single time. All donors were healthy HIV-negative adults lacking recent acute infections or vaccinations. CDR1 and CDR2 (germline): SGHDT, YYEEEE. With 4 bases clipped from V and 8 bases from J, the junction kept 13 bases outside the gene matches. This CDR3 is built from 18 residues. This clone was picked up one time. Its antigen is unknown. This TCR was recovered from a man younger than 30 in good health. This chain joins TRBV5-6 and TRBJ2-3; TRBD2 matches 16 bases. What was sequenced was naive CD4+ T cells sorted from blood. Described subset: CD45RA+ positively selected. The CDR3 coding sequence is TGTGCCAGCAGCCCTCCTGGGACTAGCGGGAGGGGATCGGGTACGCAGTATTTT. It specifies CASSPPGTSGRGSGTQYF.